The rows below give T cell receptor beta chains drawn from one sample of a study of blood T cell repertoires in COVID-19. Profiling relied on immunoSEQ multiplex PCR, and the TCRdb table lists in-frame clones only, not all of them. Of 130,000 to 150,000 clones listed, 80% are singletons. The sequenced sample consisted of peripheral blood. These receptors came from a woman aged 45-65 years with acute or convalescent COVID-19. Both conserved end residues are part of each CDR3. D genes are given only for firm matches.

d_call j_call v_call cdr3_aa
TRBD2 TRBJ2-3 TRBV2 CASSGGSGGATSTDTQYF
NA TRBJ1-1 TRBV7-3 CASSLTAGRDTEAFF
NA TRBJ1-1 TRBV30 CAWSPGKGMNTEAFF
NA TRBJ1-5 TRBV6-2/TRBV6-3 CASSLPGGNQPQHF
NA TRBJ2-1 TRBV19 CASSIQLSGNEQFF
TRBD1 TRBJ1-6 TRBV9 CASSAPGTGGSPLHF
TRBD1 TRBJ1-1 TRBV5-5 CASSLGAGQQYEVFF
TRBD1 TRBJ2-3 TRBV3-1/TRBV3-2 CASSPNRDSRVYF
NA TRBJ1-1 TRBV6-5 CASSYSTLQGAFF
NA TRBJ1-3 TRBV3-1/TRBV3-2 CASSQVPGAGNTIYF
NA TRBJ1-5 TRBV19 CASSFGTSYNNQPQHF
TRBD1 TRBJ2-1 TRBV18 CASSPGQGANEQFF
NA TRBJ1-1 TRBV3-1/TRBV3-2 CASVSGNTEAFF
NA TRBJ2-5 TRBV6-2/TRBV6-3 CASSYSGGRETQYF
NA TRBJ2-7 TRBV7-2 CASRRDTRSEQYF
TRBD2 TRBJ2-1 TRBV5-4 CASSSGGTSGDNEQFF
TRBD1 TRBJ1-5 TRBV2 CASLTDRDGQPQHF
NA TRBJ2-1 TRBV7-9 CASQDSSSYNEQFF
NA TRBJ2-7 TRBV4-3 CASSQELQGAGEQYF
NA TRBJ2-2 TRBV5-3 CARFPPGLDTGELFF
NA TRBJ2-7 TRBV11-3 CASSLGGVDSYEQYF
NA TRBJ2-7 TRBV6-5 CASSRRGTPSYEQYF
NA TRBJ1-1 TRBV6-2/TRBV6-3 CASSFGQLNTEAFF
TRBD2 TRBJ2-6 TRBV7-2 CASSVNGLAGNF
TRBD1 TRBJ1-6 TRBV5-1 CASSLEGTGLSPLHF
NA TRBJ1-6 TRBV7-2 CASSKPEGVSPLHF
TRBD2 TRBJ2-3 TRBV28 CASTPLAGASTDTQYF
NA TRBJ1-1 TRBV3-1/TRBV3-2 CASSQASDKAFF
NA TRBJ2-5 TRBV4-2 CASSQGTRGPQETQYF
NA TRBJ1-5 TRBV19 CASSIPNSNQPQHF
NA TRBJ2-2 TRBV6-5 CASSYGPGGAGELFF
TRBD1 TRBJ1-4 TRBV27 CASSLKAGTGKNEKLFF
NA TRBJ1-1 TRBV28 CASSSGTTQGDTEAFF
NA TRBJ1-6 TRBV19 CASKSLDSTNSPLHF
TRBD1 TRBJ1-1 TRBV5-1 CASTPGQHNTEAFF
TRBD1 TRBJ2-1 TRBV3-1/TRBV3-2 CASSPLGGTGTYNEQFF
NA TRBJ1-1 TRBV2 CASTATDMNTEAFF
TRBD2 TRBJ2-7 TRBV29-1 CSVFSGTSAYEQYF
TRBD2 TRBJ2-1 TRBV6-2/TRBV6-3 CASSRSRRGAISEQFF
TRBD1 TRBJ2-1 TRBV5-1 CASSFGTGYNEQFF
NA TRBJ1-4 TRBV19 CASSWQGSNEKLFF